The 32 T cell receptor beta chains listed next were all sequenced from one sample in a study of cytomegalovirus exposure and HLA in healthy donors. PCR used 60 Vbeta primers and 13 Jbeta primers. TCRdb keeps only in-frame clones here, not all; method: immunoSEQ multiplex PCR. This sample has tens of thousands of clones, with around 74% found just once. The sequencing sample was made of PBMCs. The origin of the receptors is a young man in good health and CMV-seropositive.

The gene calls are TRBV28 and TRBJ2-1, with 10 bases lining up with TRBD2. The V gene end was trimmed by 6 bases and the J gene end by 0 bases; junction bases not matched to a gene: 8. The CDR3 extends over 17 amino acids. CDR1 MDHEN and CDR2 SYDVKM come from the germline V gene. The DNA for the CDR3 is TGTGCCAGCAGCCGACCCGGACTAGCGGACTCCTACAATGAGCAGTTCTTC. Protein product: CASSRPGLADSYNEQFF.

The table lists this clone with a few counts. The chain joins TRBV7-2 to TRBJ2-7; D may be TRBD1 (5 bases). This CDR3 contains 13 residues. In germline, CDR1 is SGHTA, CDR2 FQGNSA. The ends were cut back, 1 base at V and 2 bases at J, with 6 bases in the middle. CDR3 bases: TGTGCCAGCAGCTTAGAGGACACCTACGAGCAGTACTTC. This translates into CASSLEDTYEQYF.

This clone has just a few counts. The gene calls are TRBV28 and TRBJ2-7, with D possibly TRBD1 on 6 matching bases. V was shortened by 5 bases and J by 3 bases, with 17 bases between the two germline ends. The CDR3 extends over 15 amino acids. The V gene's germline CDR1 is MDHEN and CDR2 SYDVKM. DNA for the CDR3: TGTGCCAGCAGTCCCCCAGGGGCAGGGATCTACGAGCAGTACTTC. The encoded protein is CASSPPGAGIYEQYF.

V is TRBV6-1 and J is TRBJ1-2, with 8 bases lining up with TRBD1. The CDR3 totals 14 residues. Germline V lookup: CDR1 MNHNS, CDR2 SASEGT. Unmatched junction bases numbered 7, after V lost 6 bases and J lost 4 bases. In nucleotides, the CDR3 is TGTGCCAGCAGAACGGACAGGGACGGCTATGGCTACACCTTC. Translating gives CASRTDRDGYGYTF.

The chain combines TRBV6-5 with TRBJ2-5; D perhaps matches TRBD2 (5 bases). The J call may be mistaken, given a closer DNA end match to TRBJ2-7. CDR1 is MNHEY, CDR2 SVGAGI, per germline. The CDR3 is made up of 13 amino acids. CDR3: CASASGFNYEQYF. CDR3 DNA sequence: TGTGCCAGCGCATCGGGGTTTAACTACGAGCAGTACTTC.

The rearrangement uses TRBV27 and TRBJ2-3; no reliable D call. The V end lost 1 base, the J end lost 2 bases, and 7 bases lay between the germline ends. Germline V gives CDR1 MNHEY, CDR2 SMNVEV (reference sequence). The CDR3 sequence is 14 residues long. The CDR3 nucleotides are TGTGCCAGCAGTTTATGGGCAGCCACAGATACGCAGTATTTT. This sequence encodes CASSLWAATDTQYF.

The chain links TRBV5-1 to TRBJ1-2; tentative D call: TRBD1 (5 bases). The V end was cut by 2 bases, the J end by 6 bases, with 11 bases between. Germline V lookup: CDR1 SGHRS, CDR2 YFSETQ. The CDR3 loop spans 13 amino acids. The DNA of the CDR3 is TGCGCCAGCAGCTTCGGAGGGGCTGATGGCTACACCTTC. It codes for CASSFGGADGYTF.

This clone was detected a few times. The DNA for the CDR3 is TGTGCCAGCAGCTTAGCGAGGCAGGGCTTGGGGTACGAGCAGTACTTC. As protein: CASSLARQGLGYEQYF. The gene calls are TRBV7-9 and TRBJ2-7, with D maybe TRBD1 (5 bases). V shed 0 bases and J shed 4 bases, with 16 bases lying between them. This CDR3 comprises 16 residues. In germline, CDR1 is SEHNR, CDR2 FQNEAQ (reference sequence).

The chain couples TRBV30 to TRBJ2-1, with a tentative D call TRBD2 (5 bases). This CDR3 has 18 amino acids. Germline V gene sequence: CDR1 GTSNPN, CDR2 SVGIG (reference sequence). V was pared by 4 bases and J by 0 bases, with 22 bases between. The CDR3 reads CAWMVGVKGLSSYNEQFF. In DNA, the CDR3 is TGTGCCTGGATGGTCGGGGTCAAGGGCCTCTCCTCCTACAATGAGCAGTTCTTC.

The chain has TRBV7-8 and TRBJ1-2; 7 bases are a match to TRBD1. CDR1 is SGHVS, CDR2 FQNEAQ, per germline. The CDR3 is 15 residues long. V was clipped by 5 bases and J by 3 bases; unmatched bases: 9. CDR3 residues: CASSLTTGDHYGYTF. The CDR3 coding sequence is TGTGCCAGCAGCCTAACAACAGGGGACCACTATGGCTACACCTTC.

J is TRBJ2-2 and V is TRBV19, with D possibly matching TRBD2 (6 bases). The CDR3 sequence is 15 residues long. V was clipped by 4 bases and J by 4 bases, with 13 bases between them. CDR1 and CDR2 (germline): LNHDA, SQIVND (reference sequence). DNA for the CDR3: TGTGCCAGTAGTAACAGCGGGTTTAGCACCGGGGAGCTGTTTTTT. Translating gives CASSNSGFSTGELFF.

About this clone: Germline is not matched at one junction end, which may reflect a read error. The gene calls are TRBV7-9 and TRBJ2-6, with D possibly TRBD1 on 6 matching bases. Germline loops: CDR1 SEHNR, CDR2 FQNEAQ (reference sequence). This CDR3 contains 16 residues. The CDR3 region has the DNA TGTTCCAGCAGCTTAGCACAGGGCTCTGGGGCCAACGTCCTGACTTTC. Translated, it gives CSSSLAQGSGANVLTF.

About this clone: A read error may account for a junction end that differs from germline. This sequence joins TRBV7-7 and TRBJ2-7, with D possibly being TRBD1 (5 bases). The CDR3 totals 15 residues. The germline V gene encodes CDR1 SSHAT and CDR2 FNYEAQ (reference sequence). The CDR3 DNA reads TGTGCTAGCAGCTTAGGTCAGGGAAATACCTACGAGCAGTACTTC. It specifies CASSLGQGNTYEQYF.

The chain has TRBV5-1 and TRBJ2-3, with 11 bases fitting TRBD2. The germline CDR1 and CDR2 sequences are SGHRS and YFSETQ. The CDR3 length is 17 residues. The trim removed 0 bases at V and 2 bases at J, leaving 5 bases unmatched. In DNA form, the CDR3 reads TGCGCCAGCAGCTTGGGAGGGACTAGCGGACACACAGATACGCAGTATTTT. It codes for CASSLGGTSGHTDTQYF.

This clone was found once. The chain is built from TRBV19 and TRBJ2-7; D is unresolved. V lost 5 bases to trimming and J lost 5 bases, with 22 bases between them. Germline V gene lookup returns CDR1 LNHDA and CDR2 SQIVND (reference sequence). The CDR3 totals 16 residues. This CDR3 is CASSYTSEPLRNEQYF. In DNA, the CDR3 is TGTGCCAGTAGTTACACCAGCGAGCCTCTGCGGAACGAGCAGTACTTC.

The chain has TRBV9 and TRBJ2-1; 11 bases agree with TRBD2. V dropped 2 bases and J dropped 10; count of bases not matched to a gene: 5. This CDR3 is 14 amino acids long. Per germline, CDR1 SGDLS and CDR2 YYNGEE. The CDR3 region has the DNA TGTGCCAGCAGCGTGGGACTAGCGGCAGGAGAGCAGTTCTTC. Residues: CASSVGLAAGEQFF.

This rearrangement joins TRBV28 to TRBJ2-5; D perhaps matches TRBD1 (6 bases). Judging by the DNA end, TRBJ2-7 fits better; the J call may be wrong. CDR1 is MDHEN and CDR2 is SYDVKM in the germline V gene. CDR3 length equals 16 residues. DNA for the CDR3: TGTGCCAGCAGTTTGGGGGCCGGGCCCCCTCCCTACGAGCAGTACTTC. This encodes CASSLGAGPPPYEQYF.

The chain is built from TRBV7-8 and TRBJ1-4; 9 bases match TRBD1. Germline CDR1 and CDR2: SGHVS and FQNEAQ. This CDR3 has 21 residues. With V trimmed by 3 bases and J by 5 bases, 22 bases remained unmatched. CDR3 DNA: TGTGCCAGCAGCTTTCCCTCCCAACAATTACGGGACAGGGTCGAGAATGAAAAACTGTTTTTT. Its protein product is CASSFPSQQLRDRVENEKLFF.

This chain joins TRBV18 and TRBJ2-1, with TRBD2 matching over 7 bases. J was trimmed by 4 bases and V by 4 bases; bases with no gene match: 7. Germline CDR1 KGHSH, CDR2 LQKENI. There are 15 residues in the CDR3. The CDR3: CASSRAGDYYNEQFF. In nucleotides, the CDR3 is TGTGCCAGCTCACGGGCGGGGGACTATTACAATGAGCAGTTCTTC.

The chain joins TRBV2 to TRBJ2-3; D remains unclear. Germline CDR1 SNHLY, CDR2 FYNNEI. Deletions cut 1 base from V and 5 bases from J, with 13 bases between. CDR3 size: 15 residues. The CDR3 region is CASSEEQSGEDTQYF. CDR3 in DNA: TGTGCCAGCAGTGAAGAACAGTCAGGTGAAGATACGCAGTATTTT.

A few counts support this clone. This rearrangement joins TRBV4-3 to TRBJ2-3; perhaps TRBD1 as D (6 bases). Germline V gene data show CDR1 as LGHNA and CDR2 as YSLEER. The CDR3 consists of 15 residues. V dropped 1 base and J dropped 6 bases, with 14 bases sitting between them. This CDR3 is CASSQGGGRADTQYF. Written as DNA, the CDR3 is TGCGCCAGCAGCCAAGGAGGGGGTAGAGCTGATACGCAGTATTTT.

The rearrangement joins TRBV14 to TRBJ1-1, with D possibly TRBD1 on 5 matching bases. This CDR3 has 15 amino acids. With 4 bases removed from V and 0 bases from J, the gap between germline ends came to 12 bases. Germline-derived CDR1 and CDR2 are SGHDN and FVKESK. The CDR3 DNA reads as TGTGCCAGCAGCCCCACGACAGCTATGAACACTGAAGCTTTCTTT. Amino acid sequence: CASSPTTAMNTEAFF.

The chain links TRBV27 to TRBJ2-2; no reliable D call. Trimming took off 4 bases at V and 3 bases at J, with 21 bases between the two ends. Germline CDR1 and CDR2: MNHEY and SMNVEV (reference sequence). The CDR3 has 18 residues. This chain's CDR3 is CASSSSTPIDGHTGELFF. CDR3 nucleotide sequence: TGTGCCAGCAGTTCCTCGACACCTATAGACGGTCACACCGGGGAGCTGTTTTTT.

The chain carries TRBV28 and TRBJ1-5, with 9 bases aligning to TRBD1. The length of the CDR3 is 20 residues. Germline values: CDR1 MDHEN, CDR2 SYDVKM. The V segment lost 6 bases and the J segment 1 base; nucleotides outside the gene matches: 19. The CDR3 here is CASRRPGTGSAVGSNQPQHF. The CDR3 nucleotides read TGTGCCAGCAGACGCCCTGGGACAGGGTCCGCCGTGGGGAGCAATCAGCCCCAGCATTTT.

The V gene is TRBV6-5, the J gene TRBJ2-5; D not resolved. With the DNA end fitting TRBJ2-7 better, the J assignment may be wrong. Germline V gives CDR1 MNHEY, CDR2 SVGAGI. This CDR3 has 13 amino acids. The CDR3 DNA follows: TGTGCCAGCAGTTACAACTTTCCCTACGAGCAGTACTTC. Its protein product is CASSYNFPYEQYF.

The V gene is TRBV6-4, the J gene TRBJ1-2; D might be TRBD1 (5 bases). This CDR3 comprises 16 residues. V gave up 2 bases and J gave up 4 bases, with 17 bases separating them. Germline V gene lookup returns CDR1 MRHNA and CDR2 SNTAGT. Written as DNA, the CDR3 is TGTGCCAGCAGTGACCGATCGGGGGGACCGATCTATGGCTACACCTTC. It yields the protein CASSDRSGGPIYGYTF.

J is TRBJ1-6 and V is TRBV30; D ambiguous. CDR1 is GTSNPN, CDR2 SVGIG, per germline (reference sequence). This CDR3 has 13 residues. Trimming removed 3 bases from V and 9 bases from J, with 12 bases in between. CDR3 DNA sequence: TGTGCCTGGAGAGCCCGTTCTATTTCACCCCTCCACTTT. Translating gives CAWRARSISPLHF.

CDR3 amino acids: CASSVNRQETQYF. The CDR3 nucleotides read TGTGCCAGCAGTGTCAACAGACAAGAGACCCAGTACTTC. The gene calls are TRBV2 and TRBJ2-5, with no clear D. The germline V gene has CDR1 SNHLY and CDR2 FYNNEI. The CDR3 consists of 13 residues. V was pared by 4 bases and J by 2 bases, with 8 bases between.

The chain carries TRBV2 and TRBJ1-5; D is undetermined. The CDR3 contains 15 residues. The V and J ends lost 3 bases and 6 bases respectively, with 15 bases between them. Germline V gene sequence: CDR1 SNHLY, CDR2 FYNNEI. CDR3 nucleotides: TGTGCCAGCAGTGATAGGTGGCAGGATGTTCAGCCCCAGCATTTT. It codes for CASSDRWQDVQPQHF.

This clone appeared once. This sequence joins TRBV10-3 and TRBJ2-2; D may be TRBD2 (6 bases). V lost 6 bases to trimming and J lost 3 bases, with 8 bases between them. This CDR3 has 13 residues. Looked up from germline, CDR1 is ENHRY and CDR2 is SYGVKD. CDR3 protein: CAIRGGDTGELFF. The CDR3 DNA reads as TGTGCCATCAGGGGGGGTGACACCGGGGAGCTGTTTTTT.

This chain uses TRBV5-1 with TRBJ2-5, with 9 bases that match TRBD2. Losses at the gene ends were 3 bases for V and 0 bases for J; bases not matched to a gene: 9. In germline, CDR1 is SGHRS, CDR2 YFSETQ. This CDR3 is 17 amino acids long. The CDR3 DNA is TGCGCCAGCAGCTCCCAACCTAGCGGGGAGTACCAAGAGACCCAGTACTTC. Its protein product is CASSSQPSGEYQETQYF.

The chain carries TRBV9 and TRBJ2-2, with 11 bases aligning to TRBD1. The CDR3 loop spans 17 amino acids. In germline, CDR1 is SGDLS, CDR2 YYNGEE. J lost 7 bases, V lost 3 bases, and 11 bases had no gene match. The CDR3 DNA reads TGTGCCAGCAGCGCTGCCGGGACAGGGGGTGTCGGCGGGGAGCTGTTTTTT. Translated, it gives CASSAAGTGGVGGELFF.